The next 4 T cell receptor beta chains were all read from a single sample in a study of blood T cell repertoires in COVID-19. TCRdb's table, derived via immunoSEQ multiplex PCR, lists solely in-frame clones and lacks some. Among 60,000 or so clones listed, about nine tenths were seen once. The sequencing input was peripheral blood. Source of these receptors: a human donor with active COVID-19. The donor label of this sample is uncertain.

The chain joins TRBV4-2 to TRBJ2-5; perhaps TRBD2 as D (6 bases). The germline gives CDR1 LGHNA, CDR2 YNFKEQ. The CDR3 extends over 15 amino acids. The V end was cut by 0 bases, the J end by 5 bases, with 13 bases between. Written as DNA, the CDR3 is TGTGCCAGCAGCCAAGAACGGAGGGCATGGGAGACCCAGTACTTC. Translation gives CASSQERRAWETQYF.

The chain links TRBV6-2 or TRBV6-3 to TRBJ2-1; the match to TRBD2 covers 11 bases. CDR3 length: 17 amino acids. V lost 4 bases and J lost 6; bases outside the gene matches: 11. Germline CDR1 reads MNHEY; CDR2 reads SVGEGT. CDR3 DNA: TGTGCCAGCAGTTCGGAAGTTCTAGCGGGGGGAGGCAATGAGCAGTTCTTC. Its protein is CASSSEVLAGGGNEQFF.

The chain uses TRBV5-4 and TRBJ2-1; 13 nucleotides agree with TRBD2. Germline CDR1 SGHNT, CDR2 YYREEE (reference sequence). The CDR3 is 15 residues long. The V and J ends lost 2 bases and 7 bases, in that order; junction bases with no gene match: 3. CDR3: CASSLRLAGGNEQFF. CDR3 nucleotide sequence: TGTGCCAGCAGCTTACGACTAGCGGGAGGTAATGAGCAGTTCTTC.

The chain links TRBV24-1 to TRBJ1-1; D is perhaps TRBD1 (6 bases). V lost 4 bases to trimming and J lost 1 base, with 12 bases between them. This CDR3 spans 15 amino acids. CDR1 KGHDR and CDR2 SFDVKD come from the germline V gene. Written as DNA, the CDR3 is TGTGCCACCAGTGACCCAGGGGTCAGGAACACTGAAGCTTTCTTT. It codes for CATSDPGVRNTEAFF.